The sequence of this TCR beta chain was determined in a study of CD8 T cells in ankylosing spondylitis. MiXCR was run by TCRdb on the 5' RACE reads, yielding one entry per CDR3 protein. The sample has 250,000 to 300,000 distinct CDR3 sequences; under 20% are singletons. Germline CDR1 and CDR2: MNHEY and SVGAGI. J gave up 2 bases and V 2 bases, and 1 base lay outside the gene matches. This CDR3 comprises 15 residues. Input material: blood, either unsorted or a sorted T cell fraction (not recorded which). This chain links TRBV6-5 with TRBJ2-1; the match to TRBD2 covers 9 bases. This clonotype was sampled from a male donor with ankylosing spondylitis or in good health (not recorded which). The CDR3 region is CASSYAGGPYNEQFF. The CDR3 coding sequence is TGTGCCAGCAGTTACGCGGGAGGGCCCTACAATGAGCAGTTCTTC.